These 23 T cell receptor beta chains share one sample of origin, sequenced in a study of beta chain features in type 1 diabetes. Every isolated RNA sample was fully reverse transcribed, so sequencing captured expressed TCRB transcripts. The data were produced by immunoSEQ multiplex PCR, yet TCRdb's version contains in-frame clones alone and is incomplete. The table lists fewer than 400,000 clones, 8% of them singletons, with 0.44% in the top ten. Sequencing input: central memory CD4+ T cells from blood. These receptors originate from a woman aged 18-29 years in good health.

The chain links TRBV27 to TRBJ1-1; possibly TRBD1 for D (6 bases). This CDR3 contains 13 residues. Trimming stripped 2 bases from V and 12 bases from J, with 16 bases between. CDR1 and CDR2 from the germline V gene are MNHEY and SMNVEV (reference sequence). The DNA of the CDR3 is TGTGCCAGCAGTTTAAACAGGGCTTGGGTTACTTTCTTT. It codes for CASSLNRAWVTFF.

This clone was detected a few times. This sequence joins TRBV2 and TRBJ2-1; D may correspond to TRBD1 or TRBD2 (5 bases each). The CDR3 consists of 15 residues. The V and J ends lost 7 bases and 0 bases respectively, with 13 bases between them. Germline V lookup: CDR1 SNHLY, CDR2 FYNNEI. The CDR3 DNA reads TGTGCCAGCACCCCAGGGCGGGCCTCCTACAATGAGCAGTTCTTC. Translating it yields CASTPGRASYNEQFF. Variable domain in full (rest from reference TRBV2 and TRBJ2-1): EPEVTQTPSHQVTQMGQEVILRCVPISNHLYFYWYRQILGQKVEFLVSFYNNEISEKSEIFDDQFSVERPDGSNFTLKIRSTKLEDSAMYFCASTPGRASYNEQFFGPGTRLTVL.

This clone was detected only a few times. The J gene is TRBJ2-7, the V gene TRBV10-3; D possibly corresponds to TRBD2 (6 bases). The CDR3 is made up of 15 amino acids. CDR1 is ENHRY and CDR2 is SYGVKD in the germline V gene. V lost 3 bases, J lost 2 bases, and 14 bases lay in between. This CDR3 reads CAISDSGTVTYEQYF. The CDR3 nucleotides are TGTGCCATCAGTGACTCTGGGACTGTGACCTACGAGCAGTACTTC.

The CDR3 loop is CASESELGYNEQFF. The DNA for the CDR3 is TGTGCCAGCGAGTCGGAACTAGGGTACAATGAGCAGTTCTTC. The chain combines TRBV5-6 with TRBJ2-1, with D tentatively TRBD2 (5 bases). The germline CDR1 and CDR2 sequences are SGHDT and YYEEEE. Trimming cost V 7 bases and J 4 bases, with 15 bases left between them. The CDR3 has 14 residues.

This chain's CDR3 is CSVAAGRTDTQYF. The CDR3 DNA reads as TGCAGCGTTGCGGCGGGGCGCACAGATACGCAGTATTTT. V and J are TRBV29-1 and TRBJ2-3; the D gene is possibly TRBD2 (6 bases). The CDR3 extends over 13 amino acids. Germline V gene sequence: CDR1 SQVTM, CDR2 ANQGSEA. V lost 4 bases, J lost 1 base, and 9 bases lay in between.

This clone was found a few times. The junction does not match germline at one end; this may be a read error. The genes are TRBV7-2 and TRBJ2-3; 7 nucleotides match TRBD2. This CDR3 spans 13 amino acids. Germline V gene lookup returns CDR1 SGHTA and CDR2 FQGNSA. The CDR3 nucleotides read TGCGCCAGCAGTAGCGGGAGCACAGATACGCAGTATTTT. It specifies CASSSGSTDTQYF.

The rearrangement uses TRBV5-1 and TRBJ2-6; unclear D gene. The CDR3 covers 15 residues. Trimming pared 3 bases from V and 0 bases from J, leaving 7 bases between. CDR1 SGHRS and CDR2 YFSETQ come from the germline V gene. The chain's CDR3 is CASSSQFSGANVLTF. CDR3 in DNA: TGCGCCAGCAGCTCTCAGTTCTCTGGGGCCAACGTCCTGACTTTC. Variable domain in full (rest from reference TRBV5-1 and TRBJ2-6): KAGVTQTPRYLIKTRGQQVTLSCSPISGHRSVSWYQQTPGQGLQFLFEYFSETQRNKGNFPGRFSGRQFSNSRSEMNVSTLELGDSALYLCASSSQFSGANVLTFGAGSRLTVL.

This clone occurred a few times. The V gene is TRBV11-1, the J gene TRBJ2-7; TRBD2 matches 10 bases. The CDR3 runs 14 residues. Germline CDR1 is SGHAT and CDR2 is FQDESV (reference sequence). V lost 5 bases to trimming and J lost 7 bases; unmatched junction nucleotides: 8. CDR3 sequence reads: CASSPKREGNEQYF. The CDR3 DNA reads TGTGCCAGCAGCCCGAAGCGGGAGGGTAATGAGCAGTACTTC. The full variable domain, with the rest looked up from reference TRBV11-1 and TRBJ2-7, is EAEVAQSPRYKITEKSQAVAFWCDPISGHATLYWYRQILGQGPELLVQFQDESVVDDSQLPKDRFSAERLKGVDSTLKIQPAELGDSAMYLCASSPKREGNEQYFGPGTRLTVT.

This clone was counted between two and nine times. The chain links TRBV7-8 to TRBJ1-3, with no clear D. Germline assignment: CDR1 SGHVS and CDR2 FQNEAQ. With 1 base removed from V and 0 bases from J, the gap between germline ends came to 10 bases. This CDR3 has 16 amino acids. The CDR3 DNA follows: TGTGCCAGCAGCTTAGTGCTAGATAGCTCTGGAAACACCATATATTTT. Amino acids: CASSLVLDSSGNTIYF.

This clone was detected only a few times. J is TRBJ2-1 and V is TRBV5-1; 14 nucleotides align to TRBD2. The germline V gene has CDR1 SGHRS and CDR2 YFSETQ. The CDR3 is 18 residues long. The J segment lost 4 bases and the V segment lost 1 base, leaving 7 bases of the junction unmatched. Written as DNA, the CDR3 is TGCGCCAGCAGCTTGTTGGGACTAGCGGGAGTAAGATACAATGAGCAGTTCTTC. As protein: CASSLLGLAGVRYNEQFF. Complete variable domain (other parts from reference TRBV5-1 and TRBJ2-1): KAGVTQTPRYLIKTRGQQVTLSCSPISGHRSVSWYQQTPGQGLQFLFEYFSETQRNKGNFPGRFSGRQFSNSRSEMNVSTLELGDSALYLCASSLLGLAGVRYNEQFFGPGTRLTVL.

V is TRBV9 and J is TRBJ2-7; D gene unclear. V was shortened by 1 base and J by 2 bases, with 10 bases between the two germline ends. The germline CDR1 and CDR2 sequences are SGDLS and YYNGEE. The CDR3 covers 14 residues. CDR3 in amino acids: CASSVSTTPYEQYF. The DNA of the CDR3 is TGTGCCAGCAGCGTAAGCACCACCCCCTACGAGCAGTACTTC.

The chain uses TRBV25-1 and TRBJ2-6, with 8 bases matching TRBD1. Per the germline V gene, CDR1 is MGHDK and CDR2 is SYGVNS. V lost 8 bases to trimming and J lost 2 bases; unmatched junction nucleotides: 8. This CDR3 region has 16 residues. The CDR3 nucleotides read TGTGCCAGCCGACAGGGGATTAGAGCTGGGGCCAACGTCCTGACTTTC. Protein product: CASRQGIRAGANVLTF.

The sample holds a few counts of this clone. The chain employs TRBV2 and TRBJ2-3, with TRBD1 matching 7 bases. J gave up 3 bases and V 6 bases, and 6 bases lay outside the gene matches. CDR1 and CDR2 from the germline V gene are SNHLY and FYNNEI. The CDR3 covers 14 residues. The DNA for the CDR3 is TGTGCCAGCAGGGCGATGGGACAGACAGATACGCAGTATTTT. This sequence encodes CASRAMGQTDTQYF.

V and J are TRBV7-3 and TRBJ2-7; 7 bases match TRBD2. V was clipped by 2 bases and J by 4 bases; unmatched bases: 11. The CDR3 runs to 16 residues. Germline V gene sequence: CDR1 SGHTA, CDR2 FQGTGA. The CDR3 sequence is CASSLQGGGSRYEQYF. DNA for the CDR3: TGTGCCAGCAGCTTACAGGGCGGCGGGAGTAGATACGAGCAGTACTTC.

In its sample, this clone was seen many times. The genes are TRBV9 and TRBJ2-1; possibly TRBD2 for D (5 bases). The CDR3 is 15 residues long. Germline CDR1 SGDLS, CDR2 YYNGEE. Trimming cost V 0 bases and J 8 bases, with 15 bases left between them. As DNA, the CDR3 is TGTGCCAGCAGCGTAGACGGGGTCCCAAGCGATGAGCAGTTCTTC. It codes for CASSVDGVPSDEQFF.

This clone was seen a handful of times. The chain employs TRBV5-4 and TRBJ2-7; 8 nucleotides agree with TRBD1. The CDR3 loop spans 15 amino acids. The germline gives CDR1 SGHNT, CDR2 YYREEE (reference sequence). With 3 bases clipped from V and 4 bases from J, the junction kept 9 bases outside the gene matches. CDR3 nucleotides: TGTGCCAGCAGCTCCGGACAGGGCGGGTTGTACGAGCAGTACTTC. Translated: CASSSGQGGLYEQYF.

The genes are TRBV27 and TRBJ2-7; 9 bases map to TRBD2. V lost 8 bases to trimming and J lost 5 bases; unmatched junction nucleotides: 19. The CDR3 runs 17 residues. The germline V gene has CDR1 MNHEY and CDR2 SMNVEV (reference sequence). CDR3 bases: TGTGCCAGCTCCCCGGGACTAGCCTATGCCTTATCCCACGAGCAGTACTTC. Protein sequence: CASSPGLAYALSHEQYF.

This chain uses TRBV2 with TRBJ2-5; D call uncertain. Per germline, CDR1 SNHLY and CDR2 FYNNEI. Trimming cost V 2 bases and J 5 bases, with 12 bases left between them. The CDR3 runs to 14 residues. CDR3 loop: CASSENPASETQYF. In DNA form, the CDR3 reads TGTGCCAGCAGTGAAAATCCAGCATCGGAGACCCAGTACTTC.

This rearrangement joins TRBV11-2 to TRBJ2-5, with a weak D call TRBD2 (5 bases). The J call is doubtful: the DNA matches TRBJ2-7 better. Per the germline V gene, CDR1 is SGHAT and CDR2 is FQNNGV. The CDR3 sequence is 13 residues long. As DNA, the CDR3 is TGTGCCAGCAGCCCAGTTAAGGCGGGCGAGCAGTACTTC. Encoded protein: CASSPVKAGEQYF.

The chain employs TRBV2 and TRBJ1-2, with D possibly TRBD1 on 6 matching bases. The CDR3 totals 11 residues. With 3 bases removed from V and 14 bases from J, the gap between germline ends came to 13 bases. CDR1 is SNHLY and CDR2 is FYNNEI in the germline V gene. The CDR3 DNA is TGTGCCAGCAGTGAGCAGGGGCGGGGGACCTTC. Translating it yields CASSEQGRGTF.

The chain uses TRBV11-2 and TRBJ2-5, with D uncertain. The CDR3 consists of 14 residues. V was cut by 5 bases and J by 3 bases, with 13 bases left in between. CDR1 is SGHAT and CDR2 is FQNNGV in the germline V gene. The CDR3 DNA follows: TGTGCCAGCAGCCGGTCTCGGCTAGAAGAGACCCAGTACTTC. The encoded protein is CASSRSRLEETQYF.

The rearrangement joins TRBV2 to TRBJ2-6; 9 positions agree with TRBD1. The length of the CDR3 is 15 residues. Trimming took 6 bases from V and 1 from J; bases not matched to a gene: 1. Germline CDR1 is SNHLY and CDR2 is FYNNEI. The DNA for the CDR3 is TGTGCCAGCAGGACAGGGGGGTCTGGGGCCAACGTCCTGACTTTC. Translating it yields CASRTGGSGANVLTF. Full variable domain (outside the CDR3, taken from reference TRBV2 and TRBJ2-6): EPEVTQTPSHQVTQMGQEVILRCVPISNHLYFYWYRQILGQKVEFLVSFYNNEISEKSEIFDDQFSVERPDGSNFTLKIRSTKLEDSAMYFCASRTGGSGANVLTFGAGSRLTVL.

This clone was observed a handful of times. The rearrangement links TRBV28 to TRBJ1-2; 9 nucleotides line up with TRBD1. Germline CDR1 and CDR2: MDHEN and SYDVKM. After removal of 6 bases from V and 2 bases from J, the junction contained 7 bases not matched to a gene. The length of the CDR3 is 15 residues. For the CDR3, the DNA is TGTGCCAGCAGGATTACAGGGGGCGTGAACTATGGCTACACCTTC. The encoded protein is CASRITGGVNYGYTF.